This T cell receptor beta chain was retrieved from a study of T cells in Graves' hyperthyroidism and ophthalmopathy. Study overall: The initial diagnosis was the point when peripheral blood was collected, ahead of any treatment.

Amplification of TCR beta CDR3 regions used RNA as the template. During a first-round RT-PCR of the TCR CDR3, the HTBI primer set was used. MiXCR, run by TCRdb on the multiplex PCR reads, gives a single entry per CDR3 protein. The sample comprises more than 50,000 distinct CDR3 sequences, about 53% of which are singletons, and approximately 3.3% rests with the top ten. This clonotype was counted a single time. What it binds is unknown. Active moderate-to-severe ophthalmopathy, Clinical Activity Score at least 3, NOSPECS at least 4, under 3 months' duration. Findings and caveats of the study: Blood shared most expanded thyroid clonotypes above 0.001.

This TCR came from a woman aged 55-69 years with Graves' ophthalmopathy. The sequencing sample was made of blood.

The CDR3 loop reads CSATEFKGVYNEQFF. The CDR3 DNA sequence: TGCAGTGCCACGGAGTTCAAGGGGGTCTACAATGAGCAGTTCTTC. This chain joins TRBV20-1 and TRBJ2-1, with D possibly matching TRBD1 (6 bases). CDR3 size: 15 residues. V was shortened by 6 bases and J by 3 bases, with 18 bases between the two germline ends. Germline assignment: CDR1 DFQATT and CDR2 SNEGSKA (reference sequence).